The 21 T cell receptor beta chains reported below all come from one sample, sequenced in a study of T cell responses to AZD1222 COVID-19 vaccine. TCRdb's copy holds only in-frame clones and misses some; the assay was immunoSEQ multiplex PCR. Among some 140,000 clones, 80% to 95% were seen once, and the ten largest hold 1.5% to 2%. The sequencing here drew on peripheral blood, taken 28 days after the second AZD1222 dose. The receptors stem from an adult who received the AZD1222 COVID-19 vaccine.

A word on this clone: The sample contains more than one DNA sequence encoding this CDR3. The gene calls are TRBV5-1 and TRBJ2-1, with 8 bases lining up with TRBD1. The CDR3 loop spans 15 amino acids. Germline V CDR1 and CDR2: SGHRS, YFSETQ. J was trimmed by 4 bases and V by 0 bases; bases with no gene match: 3. CDR3 nucleotides: TGCGCCAGCAGCTTGGGTGACAGGGGATACAATGAGCAGTTCTTC. This translates into CASSLGDRGYNEQFF.

This rearrangement joins TRBV11-1 to TRBJ2-7; TRBD1 agrees at 11 bases. Germline CDR1 SGHAT, CDR2 FQDESV (reference sequence). With 1 base clipped from V and 7 bases from J, the junction kept 9 bases outside the gene matches. There are 16 residues in the CDR3. DNA for the CDR3: TGTGCCAGCAGCTTAGGGACAGGGGGCCAGTATGTGGAGCAGTACTTC. Protein product: CASSLGTGGQYVEQYF.

V is TRBV14 and J is TRBJ2-5; D possibly uses TRBD1 or TRBD2 (5 bases each). V dropped 5 bases and J dropped 4 bases, with 17 bases sitting between them. This CDR3 has 15 amino acids. The germline CDR1 and CDR2 sequences are SGHDN and FVKESK. The CDR3: CASSGGSGLVETQYF. The CDR3 DNA sequence: TGTGCCAGCAGCGGGGGAAGTGGCCTCGTAGAGACCCAGTACTTC.

J is TRBJ1-2 and V is TRBV6-6; D is uncertain. CDR3 size: 16 residues. Per germline, CDR1 MNHNY and CDR2 SVGAGI (reference sequence). V was cut by 2 bases and J by 1 base, with 14 bases left in between. For the CDR3, the DNA is TGTGCCAGCAGTTACCCCGGGAGTACCCTTAACTATGGCTACACCTTC. It translates to CASSYPGSTLNYGYTF.

This sequence joins TRBV5-1 and TRBJ1-2; TRBD1 agrees at 10 bases. Germline assignment: CDR1 SGHRS and CDR2 YFSETQ. The CDR3 has 15 amino acids. V lost 4 bases and J lost 4; bases outside the gene matches: 7. The CDR3 coding sequence is TGCGCCAGCAGCCCTGGGACAGGGGAAACCTATGGCTACACCTTC. The encoded protein is CASSPGTGETYGYTF.

This clone was seen many times. The V call is TRBV4-2, the J call TRBJ1-2, with 7 bases lining up with TRBD1. Trimming took 0 bases from V and 9 from J; bases not matched to a gene: 10. Germline CDR1 is LGHNA and CDR2 is YNFKEQ. This CDR3 contains 15 residues. The chain's CDR3 is CASSQDHQGVRSYTF. The DNA of the CDR3 is TGTGCCAGCAGCCAAGATCACCAGGGGGTAAGGAGCTACACCTTC.

The chain carries TRBV6-1 and TRBJ1-5, with a weak D call TRBD1 (6 bases). Germline CDR1 is MNHNS and CDR2 is SASEGT. Deletions cut 2 bases from V and 6 bases from J, with 8 bases between. The CDR3 runs to 13 residues. CDR3 protein: CASSEMTGQPQHF. CDR3 nucleotides: TGTGCCAGCAGTGAAATGACAGGTCAGCCCCAGCATTTT.

This clone was detected only a few times. In DNA, the CDR3 is TGTGCCAGCAGCCGGACAGGGAACACTGAAGCTTTCTTT. It translates to CASSRTGNTEAFF. This rearrangement joins TRBV9 to TRBJ1-1; 7 nucleotides align to TRBD1. The V gene end was trimmed by 4 bases and the J gene end by 1 base; junction bases not matched to a gene: 1. The CDR3 sequence is 13 residues long. Germline assignment: CDR1 SGDLS and CDR2 YYNGEE.

This sequence joins TRBV5-6 and TRBJ1-1; D is ambiguous. The V gene's germline CDR1 is SGHDT and CDR2 YYEEEE. This CDR3 comprises 13 residues. Trimming shortened V by 0 bases and J by 11 bases, and 14 bases separated the two germline ends. CDR3 nucleotides: TGTGCCAGCAGCTTGGCCAACATTGAAGGGGCTTTCTTT. This encodes CASSLANIEGAFF.

The rearrangement links TRBV7-8 to TRBJ2-5; 8 bases agree with TRBD2. V lost 5 bases and J lost 1; bases outside the gene matches: 3. Germline assignment: CDR1 SGHVS and CDR2 FQNEAQ. CDR3 length: 14 amino acids. The CDR3 region has the DNA TGTGCCAGCAGCCCGACTAGCGCCCAAGAGACCCAGTACTTC. It yields the protein CASSPTSAQETQYF.

This clone was seen only once. This sequence joins TRBV25-1 and TRBJ1-2, with D possibly TRBD1 on 5 matching bases. Germline CDR1 is MGHDK and CDR2 is SYGVNS. The length of the CDR3 is 15 residues. The V end lost 7 bases, the J end lost 3 bases, and 18 bases lay between the germline ends. This chain's CDR3 is CASTDTQGPDYGYTF. In nucleotides, the CDR3 is TGTGCCAGCACGGACACTCAAGGCCCCGACTATGGCTACACCTTC.

The V gene is TRBV7-3, the J gene TRBJ2-3, with D maybe TRBD1 (5 bases). The CDR3 is 13 amino acids. Germline CDR1 is SGHTA and CDR2 is FQGTGA. The V gene lost 0 bases and the J gene lost 6 bases, with 7 bases spanning the gap. The CDR3 loop is CASSLTSGDTQYF. In nucleotides, the CDR3 is TGTGCCAGCAGCTTAACGTCAGGGGATACGCAGTATTTT. Combining the CDR3 with reference TRBV7-3 and TRBJ2-3 gives the whole variable domain GAGVSQTPSNKVTEKGKYVELRCDPISGHTALYWYRQSLGQGPEFLIYFQGTGAADDSGLPNDRFFAVRPEGSVSTLKIQRTERGDSAVYLCASSLTSGDTQYFGPGTRLTVL.

This clone was seen just once. The chain links TRBV18 to TRBJ1-1, with unresolved D. The germline gives CDR1 KGHSH, CDR2 LQKENI. This CDR3 has 13 residues. The V end lost 4 bases, the J end lost 0 bases, and 6 bases lay between the germline ends. The CDR3 loop is CASSQGVNTEAFF. As DNA, the CDR3 is TGTGCCAGCTCACAGGGCGTGAACACTGAAGCTTTCTTT.

The rearrangement links TRBV7-9 to TRBJ1-2; D gene unclear. CDR1 is SEHNR and CDR2 is FQNEAQ in the germline V gene (reference sequence). The ends were cut back, 6 bases at V and 8 bases at J, with 16 bases in the middle. CDR3 length: 13 amino acids. CDR3 sequence reads: CASRSDREGGYTF. Written as DNA, the CDR3 is TGTGCCAGCAGGTCAGACCGGGAGGGAGGCTACACCTTC.

This chain uses TRBV18 with TRBJ1-2, with a tentative D call TRBD1 (5 bases). The V and J ends lost 5 bases and 0 bases respectively, with 16 bases between them. Germline V gene lookup returns CDR1 KGHSH and CDR2 LQKENI. This CDR3 is built from 16 residues. CDR3 sequence: CASSSNLDSANYGYTF. The CDR3 bases are TGTGCCAGCTCATCCAATCTCGACAGCGCTAACTATGGCTACACCTTC.

The chain combines TRBV5-4 with TRBJ1-1; 8 positions agree with TRBD1. The CDR3 runs 15 residues. Germline assignment: CDR1 SGHNT and CDR2 YYREEE (reference sequence). The V segment lost 5 bases and the J segment 3 bases; nucleotides outside the gene matches: 9. The CDR3 protein is CASRPDRGWDTEAFF. DNA for the CDR3: TGTGCCAGCAGACCCGACAGGGGTTGGGACACTGAAGCTTTCTTT.

V gene TRBV7-3 combines with J gene TRBJ2-1; 13 nucleotides line up with TRBD2. Germline CDR1 is SGHTA and CDR2 is FQGTGA. V dropped 5 bases and J dropped 9; count of bases not matched to a gene: 7. This CDR3 is built from 15 residues. Here the CDR3 reads CASSANGLAGAEQFF. The CDR3 coding sequence is TGTGCCAGCAGCGCAAACGGACTAGCGGGAGCTGAGCAGTTCTTC.

A note on this clone: The same CDR3 can be traced to other DNA sequences in this sample. This chain uses TRBV7-9 with TRBJ1-1; 7 nucleotides align to TRBD1. J lost 2 bases, V lost 2 bases, and 2 bases had no gene match. The CDR3 runs to 14 residues. Germline loops: CDR1 SEHNR, CDR2 FQNEAQ (reference sequence). The DNA for the CDR3 is TGTGCCAGCAGCTTAAGACAGGGTAACACTGAAGCTTTCTTT. Amino acids: CASSLRQGNTEAFF.

This chain connects TRBV5-1 to TRBJ2-7, with a possible D match to TRBD1 (6 bases). This CDR3 is built from 15 residues. CDR1 and CDR2 (germline): SGHRS, YFSETQ. With 1 base removed from V and 7 bases from J, the gap between germline ends came to 18 bases. CDR3 in amino acids: CASSLFAGAKGEQYF. Here the CDR3 DNA reads TGCGCCAGCAGCTTGTTCGCAGGGGCGAAGGGAGAGCAGTACTTC.

The DNA for the CDR3 is TGTGCCAGCAGCACAGAGGGTAGTGTGGGTCAGCCCCAGCATTTT. Amino acid sequence: CASSTEGSVGQPQHF. The chain couples TRBV9 to TRBJ1-5; D gene uncertain. In germline, CDR1 is SGDLS, CDR2 YYNGEE. The CDR3 has 15 amino acids. With 4 bases removed from V and 6 bases from J, the gap between germline ends came to 17 bases.

This chain links TRBV19 with TRBJ1-5, with a weak D call TRBD1 (5 bases). CDR1 is LNHDA and CDR2 is SQIVND in the germline V gene (reference sequence). With 8 bases removed from V and 5 bases from J, the gap between germline ends came to 13 bases. The CDR3 has 13 residues. The CDR3 here is CASGGTGDQPQHF. The DNA for the CDR3 is TGTGCCAGTGGCGGGACGGGGGATCAGCCCCAGCATTTT. Drawing the rest from reference TRBV19 and TRBJ1-5, the complete variable domain is DGGITQSPKYLFRKEGQNVTLSCEQNLNHDAMYWYRQDPGQGLRLIYYSQIVNDFQKGDIAEGYSVSREKKESFPLTVTSAQKNPTAFYLCASGGTGDQPQHFGDGTRLSIL.